Listed below are T cell receptor beta chains from one sample, sequenced in a study of PD-1 blockade in classical Hodgkin lymphoma. Clones were read by immunoSEQ multiplex PCR, and TCRdb kept only the in-frame ones, dropping some. The top ten hold about 20% of the sample, which has fewer than 55,000 clones, about 80% seen once. This specimen was peripheral blood mononuclear cells (PBMCs), taken before the fourth cycle of nivolumab. The source of these receptors is a human donor with classical Hodgkin lymphoma. Each CDR3 is given with its conserved first and last residue. The order of the fields is V gene, D gene, J gene, clone size, CDR3 DNA, CDR3 protein. D genes are given only for firm matches. The size of a clone is reported for some rows only, either as once, few or many, or as a class for expanded clones.

>TRBV2|TRBD1|TRBJ2-3|-
TGTGCCAGCAGCACCGGGACAGGGGATACGCAGTATTTT
CASSTGTGDTQYF
>TRBV15|TRBD1|TRBJ1-5|-
TGTGCCACCAGCAGAGCACATCGGACAGGAATCAATCAGCCCCAGCATTTT
CATSRAHRTGINQPQHF
>TRBV28|-|TRBJ2-7|-
TGTGCCAGCAGTTTAGGGACCACGTGGGCCTACGAGCAGTACTTC
CASSLGTTWAYEQYF
>TRBV30|TRBD2|TRBJ2-3|-
TGTGCCTGGGAACCCGGGACTAGCGGGAAAACAGATACGCAGTATTTT
CAWEPGTSGKTDTQYF
>TRBV5-1|-|TRBJ2-4|-
TGCGCCAGCAGCTTGGACCCGACAGCAGCCAAAAACATTCAGTACTTC
CASSLDPTAAKNIQYF
>TRBV7-8|TRBD2|TRBJ2-3|-
TGTGCCACCGCATTTAGCGGGAAGATGGATACGCAGTATTTT
CATAFSGKMDTQYF
>TRBV10-3|-|TRBJ2-1|-
TGTGCCATCAGTGAGGGATTGGGAAATGAGCAGTTCTTC
CAISEGLGNEQFF
>TRBV10-3|TRBD2|TRBJ2-2|many
TGTGCCATCAGTGAGCGGACTAGCGGAGAGGGCGGGGAGCTGTTTTTT
CAISERTSGEGGELFF
>TRBV11-2|-|TRBJ2-2|-
TGTGCCAGCAGCTTAGAGTCAGGGGACACCGGGGAGCTGTTTTTT
CASSLESGDTGELFF
>TRBV19|-|TRBJ1-1|-
TGTGCCAGTAATAAGTGGGGGGGGGTCACTGAAGCTTTCTTT
CASNKWGGVTEAFF
>TRBV9|-|TRBJ2-2|-
TGTGCCAGCAGCAAACACACCGGGGAGCTGTTTTTT
CASSKHTGELFF
>TRBV5-4|TRBD1|TRBJ2-1|-
TGTGCCAGCAAAAGAAGCAGGGGGCTTAATGAGCAGTTCTTC
CASKRSRGLNEQFF
>TRBV2|TRBD2|TRBJ2-7|-
TGTGCCAGCAGTGAATTCTCGACTAGCGGGAACCACGAGCAGTACTTC
CASSEFSTSGNHEQYF
>TRBV6-1|TRBD2|TRBJ2-7|-
TGTGCCAGCAGTGAATCGGATTCCAGCGGGGGATACGAGCAGTACTTC
CASSESDSSGGYEQYF
>TRBV19|TRBD2|TRBJ2-7|few
TGTGCCAGTAGTAACCCCAGCGGGGGATTCTCCTACGAGCAGTACTTC
CASSNPSGGFSYEQYF
>TRBV7-2|-|TRBJ2-5|-
TGTGCCAGCAGCTTCTTTTTTTTCCCGAGGGAAGAGACCCAGTACTTC
CASSFFFFPREETQYF
>TRBV5-6|-|TRBJ1-2|-
TGTGCCAGCAGCTTGAACTATGGCTACACCTTC
CASSLNYGYTF
>TRBV19|TRBD1|TRBJ1-4|-
TGTGCCAGTAGTTATTCCACAGGGGAAACTAATGAAAAACTGTTTTTT
CASSYSTGETNEKLFF
>TRBV30|-|TRBJ2-7|few
TGTGCCTGGAGTGTTGGTGGCATTAAGAACGAGCAGTACTTC
CAWSVGGIKNEQYF